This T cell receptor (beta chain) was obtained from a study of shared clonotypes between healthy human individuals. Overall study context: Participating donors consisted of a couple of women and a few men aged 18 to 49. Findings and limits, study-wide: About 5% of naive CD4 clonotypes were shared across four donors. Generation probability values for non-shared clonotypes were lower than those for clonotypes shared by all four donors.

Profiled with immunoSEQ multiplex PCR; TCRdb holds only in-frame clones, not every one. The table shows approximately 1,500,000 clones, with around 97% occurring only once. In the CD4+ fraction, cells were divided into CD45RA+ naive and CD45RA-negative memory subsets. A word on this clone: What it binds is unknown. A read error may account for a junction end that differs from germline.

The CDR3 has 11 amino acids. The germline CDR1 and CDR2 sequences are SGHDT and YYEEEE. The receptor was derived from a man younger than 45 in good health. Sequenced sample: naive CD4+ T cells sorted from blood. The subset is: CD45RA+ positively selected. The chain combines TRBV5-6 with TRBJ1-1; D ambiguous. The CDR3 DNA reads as TGTGCCAGCAACTTGGGGACTGAAGCTTTCTTT. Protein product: CASNLGTEAFF.